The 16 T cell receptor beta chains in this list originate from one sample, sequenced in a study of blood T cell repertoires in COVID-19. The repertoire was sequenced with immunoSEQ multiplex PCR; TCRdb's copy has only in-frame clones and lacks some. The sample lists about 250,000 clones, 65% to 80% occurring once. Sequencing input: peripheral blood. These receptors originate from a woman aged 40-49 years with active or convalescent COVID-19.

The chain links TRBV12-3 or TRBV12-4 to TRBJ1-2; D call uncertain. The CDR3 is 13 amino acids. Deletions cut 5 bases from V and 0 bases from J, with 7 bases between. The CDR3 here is CASSQQSNYGYTF. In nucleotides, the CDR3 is TGTGCCAGCAGTCAACAGTCTAACTATGGCTACACCTTC.

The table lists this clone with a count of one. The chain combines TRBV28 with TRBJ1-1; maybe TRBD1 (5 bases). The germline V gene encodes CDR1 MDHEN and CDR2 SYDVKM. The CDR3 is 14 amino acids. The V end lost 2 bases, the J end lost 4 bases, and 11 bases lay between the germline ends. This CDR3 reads CASSLGVRGTEAFF. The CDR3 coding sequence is TGTGCCAGCAGTTTAGGGGTAAGGGGCACTGAAGCTTTCTTT.

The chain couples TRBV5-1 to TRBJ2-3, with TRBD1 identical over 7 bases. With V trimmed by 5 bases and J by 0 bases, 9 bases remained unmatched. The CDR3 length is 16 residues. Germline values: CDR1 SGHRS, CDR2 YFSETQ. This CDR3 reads CASSQHRDSSTDTQYF. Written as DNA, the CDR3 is TGCGCCAGCAGTCAACATCGGGACAGTAGCACAGATACGCAGTATTTT.

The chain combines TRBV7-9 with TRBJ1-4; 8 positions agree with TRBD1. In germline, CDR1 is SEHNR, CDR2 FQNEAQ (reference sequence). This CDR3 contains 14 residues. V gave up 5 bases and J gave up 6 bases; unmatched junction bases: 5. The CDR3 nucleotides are TGTGCCAGCAGCCAGGGACAGGTGTATGAAAAACTGTTTTTT. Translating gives CASSQGQVYEKLFF.

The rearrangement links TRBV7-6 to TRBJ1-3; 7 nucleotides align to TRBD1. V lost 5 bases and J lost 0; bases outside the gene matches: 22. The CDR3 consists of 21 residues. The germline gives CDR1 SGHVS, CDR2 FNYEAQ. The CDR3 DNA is TGTGCCAGCAGCGCGCCGCCCCCGGGACAGAGGAGGGAACCCTCTGGAAACACCATATATTTT. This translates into CASSAPPPGQRREPSGNTIYF.

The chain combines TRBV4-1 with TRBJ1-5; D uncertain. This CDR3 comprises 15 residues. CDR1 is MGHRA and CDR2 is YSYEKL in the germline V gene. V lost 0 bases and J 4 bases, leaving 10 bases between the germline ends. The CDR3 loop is CASSQDTGRNQPQHF. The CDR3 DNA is TGCGCCAGCAGCCAAGATACCGGTCGTAATCAGCCCCAGCATTTT.

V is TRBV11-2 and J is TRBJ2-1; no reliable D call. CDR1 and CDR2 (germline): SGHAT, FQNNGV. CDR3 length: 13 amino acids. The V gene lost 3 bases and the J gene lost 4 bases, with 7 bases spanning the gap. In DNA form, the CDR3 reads TGTGCCAGCAGCTTCCTTACTTACAATGAGCAGTTCTTC. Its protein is CASSFLTYNEQFF.

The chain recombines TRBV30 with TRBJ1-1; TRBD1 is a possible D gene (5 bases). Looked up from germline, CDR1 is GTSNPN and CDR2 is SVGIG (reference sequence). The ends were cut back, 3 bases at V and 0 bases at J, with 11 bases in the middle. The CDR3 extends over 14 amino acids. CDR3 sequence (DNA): TGTGCCTGGAGGCGGGACCTAGTGAACACTGAAGCTTTCTTT. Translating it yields CAWRRDLVNTEAFF.

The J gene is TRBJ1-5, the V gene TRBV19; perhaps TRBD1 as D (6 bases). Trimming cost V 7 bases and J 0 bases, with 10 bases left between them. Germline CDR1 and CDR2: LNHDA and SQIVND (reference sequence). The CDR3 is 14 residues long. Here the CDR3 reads CASNTGYSNQPQHF. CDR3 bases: TGTGCCAGTAACACAGGGTATAGCAATCAGCCCCAGCATTTT.

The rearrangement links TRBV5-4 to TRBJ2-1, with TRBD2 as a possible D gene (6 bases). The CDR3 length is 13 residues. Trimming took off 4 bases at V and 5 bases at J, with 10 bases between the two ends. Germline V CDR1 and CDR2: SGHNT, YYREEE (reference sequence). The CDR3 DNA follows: TGTGCCAGCAGCAGGGGACTTGACAATGAGCAGTTCTTC. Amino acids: CASSRGLDNEQFF.

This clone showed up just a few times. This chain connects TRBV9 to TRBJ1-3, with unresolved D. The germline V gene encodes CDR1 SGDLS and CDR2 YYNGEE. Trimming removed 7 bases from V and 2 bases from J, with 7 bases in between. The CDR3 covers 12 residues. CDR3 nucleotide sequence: TGTGCCAGCGGCCGGGCTGGAAACACCATATATTTT. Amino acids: CASGRAGNTIYF.

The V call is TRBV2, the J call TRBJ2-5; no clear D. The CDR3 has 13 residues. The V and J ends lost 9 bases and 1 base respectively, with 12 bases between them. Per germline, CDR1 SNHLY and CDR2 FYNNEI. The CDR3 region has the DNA TGTGCCAGTGCCTGGAGACTCCAAGAGACCCAGTACTTC. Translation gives CASAWRLQETQYF.

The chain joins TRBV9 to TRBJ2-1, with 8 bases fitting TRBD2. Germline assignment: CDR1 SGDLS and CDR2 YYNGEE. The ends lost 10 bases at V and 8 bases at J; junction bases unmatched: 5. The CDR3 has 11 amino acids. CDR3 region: CASGGAHEQFF. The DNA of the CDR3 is TGTGCCTCCGGGGGGGCACATGAGCAGTTCTTC.

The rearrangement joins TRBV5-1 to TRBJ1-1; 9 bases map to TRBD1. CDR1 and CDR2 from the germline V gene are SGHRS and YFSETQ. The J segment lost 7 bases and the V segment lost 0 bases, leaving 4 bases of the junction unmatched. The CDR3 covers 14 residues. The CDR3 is CASSLEQGAGEAFF. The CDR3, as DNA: TGCGCCAGCAGCTTGGAACAGGGGGCCGGTGAAGCTTTCTTT.

The CDR3 here is CASSFSQGAEETQYF. CDR3 nucleotides: TGCGCCAGCAGCTTCTCACAGGGGGCTGAGGAGACCCAGTACTTC. The V and J genes are TRBV5-1 and TRBJ2-5; 9 bases align to TRBD1. This CDR3 region has 15 residues. Looked up from germline, CDR1 is SGHRS and CDR2 is YFSETQ. The V segment lost 2 bases and the J segment 5 bases; nucleotides outside the gene matches: 7.

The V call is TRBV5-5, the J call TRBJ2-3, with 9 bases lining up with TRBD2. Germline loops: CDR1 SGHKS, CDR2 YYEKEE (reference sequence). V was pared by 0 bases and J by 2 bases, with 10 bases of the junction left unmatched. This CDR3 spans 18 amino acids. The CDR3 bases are TGTGCCAGCAGCTTGGCGGTTGGTAGCGGGGGCTTCACAGATACGCAGTATTTT. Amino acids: CASSLAVGSGGFTDTQYF. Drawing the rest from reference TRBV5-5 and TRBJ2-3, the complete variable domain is DAGVTQSPTHLIKTRGQQVTLRCSPISGHKSVSWYQQVLGQGPQFIFQYYEKEERGRGNFPDRFSARQFPNYSSELNVNALLLGDSALYLCASSLAVGSGGFTDTQYFGPGTRLTVL.